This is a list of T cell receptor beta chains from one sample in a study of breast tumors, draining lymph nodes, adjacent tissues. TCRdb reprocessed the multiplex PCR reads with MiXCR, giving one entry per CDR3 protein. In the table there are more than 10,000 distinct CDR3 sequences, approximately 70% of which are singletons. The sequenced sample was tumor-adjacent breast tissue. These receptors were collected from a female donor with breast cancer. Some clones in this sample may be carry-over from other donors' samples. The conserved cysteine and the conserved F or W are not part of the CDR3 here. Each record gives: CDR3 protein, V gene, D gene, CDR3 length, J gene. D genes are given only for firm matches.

CDR3 protein: SASRPRLAGGPRTGELF; V gene: TRBV20-1; D gene: TRBD2; CDR3 length: 17; J gene: TRBJ2-2
CDR3 protein: ASSLDRGGTDTQY; V gene: TRBV2; D gene: TRBD1; CDR3 length: 13; J gene: TRBJ2-3
CDR3 protein: ASSFGGSGNTIY; V gene: TRBV27; D gene: .; CDR3 length: 12; J gene: TRBJ1-3
CDR3 protein: SARADYPYEQY; V gene: TRBV20-1; D gene: .; CDR3 length: 11; J gene: TRBJ2-7
CDR3 protein: ASSIKGLAGDTQY; V gene: TRBV19; D gene: TRBD2; CDR3 length: 13; J gene: TRBJ2-3
CDR3 protein: ASSVRLPPYEQY; V gene: TRBV7-2; D gene: .; CDR3 length: 12; J gene: TRBJ2-7
CDR3 protein: ASRTGQGVEQY; V gene: TRBV2; D gene: TRBD1; CDR3 length: 11; J gene: TRBJ2-7
CDR3 protein: ASSQGSGLAGDLYEQY; V gene: TRBV4-1; D gene: TRBD2; CDR3 length: 16; J gene: TRBJ2-7
CDR3 protein: ASSQDTGGASYEQY; V gene: TRBV4-2; D gene: .; CDR3 length: 14; J gene: TRBJ2-7
CDR3 protein: ASSYSDSQDGYT; V gene: TRBV6-6; D gene: .; CDR3 length: 12; J gene: TRBJ1-2
CDR3 protein: AISETSGRAHEQF; V gene: TRBV10-3; D gene: TRBD2; CDR3 length: 13; J gene: TRBJ2-1
CDR3 protein: ASSLGGGPNTGELF; V gene: TRBV5-1; D gene: TRBD1; CDR3 length: 14; J gene: TRBJ2-2
CDR3 protein: SVGRESGSTIY; V gene: TRBV29-1; D gene: .; CDR3 length: 11; J gene: TRBJ1-3
CDR3 protein: ASSPGLYSNQPQH; V gene: TRBV28; D gene: .; CDR3 length: 13; J gene: TRBJ1-5
CDR3 protein: SVEADRGRGETQY; V gene: TRBV29-1; D gene: TRBD1; CDR3 length: 13; J gene: TRBJ2-5
CDR3 protein: ASSEHGGVNQPQH; V gene: TRBV18; D gene: .; CDR3 length: 13; J gene: TRBJ1-5
CDR3 protein: ASSPAGTSGRYEQY; V gene: TRBV4-2; D gene: TRBD2; CDR3 length: 14; J gene: TRBJ2-7
CDR3 protein: ASSIGSGSRRNEQF; V gene: TRBV19; D gene: TRBD2; CDR3 length: 14; J gene: TRBJ2-1
CDR3 protein: ASSPSLGGGPRTGELF; V gene: TRBV12-3/TRBV12-4; D gene: .; CDR3 length: 16; J gene: TRBJ2-2
CDR3 protein: ATSRVGQGPDTQY; V gene: TRBV15; D gene: .; CDR3 length: 13; J gene: TRBJ2-3
CDR3 protein: ASSWTAYEQY; V gene: TRBV12-3/TRBV12-4; D gene: .; CDR3 length: 10; J gene: TRBJ2-7
CDR3 protein: ASSLGTGDPTDTQY; V gene: TRBV5-5; D gene: TRBD1; CDR3 length: 14; J gene: TRBJ2-3
CDR3 protein: SASRDYGYT; V gene: TRBV20-1; D gene: .; CDR3 length: 9; J gene: TRBJ1-2
CDR3 protein: ASRGDSSYNSPLH; V gene: TRBV7-9; D gene: .; CDR3 length: 13; J gene: TRBJ1-6
CDR3 protein: ASKTSGGLSSYNEQF; V gene: TRBV19; D gene: TRBD2; CDR3 length: 15; J gene: TRBJ2-1
CDR3 protein: ATRLAGTYEQY; V gene: TRBV19; D gene: TRBD2; CDR3 length: 11; J gene: TRBJ2-7
CDR3 protein: ASSFGRETQY; V gene: TRBV7-2; D gene: .; CDR3 length: 10; J gene: TRBJ2-5
CDR3 protein: ASSLRDRGHQPQH; V gene: TRBV6-1; D gene: TRBD1; CDR3 length: 13; J gene: TRBJ1-5
CDR3 protein: ASSLAQTLDRLSSYNEQF; V gene: TRBV7-6; D gene: TRBD1; CDR3 length: 18; J gene: TRBJ2-1
CDR3 protein: ASTRVWLSSYNEQF; V gene: TRBV6-2/TRBV6-3; D gene: .; CDR3 length: 14; J gene: TRBJ2-1
CDR3 protein: ASSLSGGETQY; V gene: TRBV6-5; D gene: .; CDR3 length: 11; J gene: TRBJ2-5
CDR3 protein: ASSLTDTGELF; V gene: TRBV5-1; D gene: .; CDR3 length: 11; J gene: TRBJ2-2
CDR3 protein: ASSFKPLGYEQY; V gene: TRBV27; D gene: .; CDR3 length: 12; J gene: TRBJ2-7
CDR3 protein: SVNREGGNGYT; V gene: TRBV29-1; D gene: .; CDR3 length: 11; J gene: TRBJ1-2
CDR3 protein: ASSLGANSGANVLT; V gene: TRBV7-9; D gene: .; CDR3 length: 14; J gene: TRBJ2-6
CDR3 protein: ASSTPTSGANVLT; V gene: TRBV19; D gene: .; CDR3 length: 13; J gene: TRBJ2-6
CDR3 protein: ASSEELYTDTQY; V gene: TRBV7-8; D gene: .; CDR3 length: 12; J gene: TRBJ2-3